This TCR beta chain was obtained from a study of T cells in Graves' hyperthyroidism and ophthalmopathy (dated by TCRdb to between 2018 and 2020). Describing the broader study: Peripheral blood samples were taken at the time of initial diagnosis, prior to any treatment. Prospective prediction of ophthalmopathy was tested in an independent validation cohort consisting of 18 to 20 hyperthyroidism patients and over 15 patients who later progressed to ophthalmopathy. According to the paper, TCR Vbeta CDR3 sequencing was carried out on about 140 peripheral blood samples, which came from more than 40 ophthalmopathy, fewer than 80 hyperthyroidism and approximately 17 progressor patients. Once sampling was done, hyperthyroidism patients were given methimazole at a starting dose of 30 mg daily, whereas ophthalmopathy patients were given high-dose intravenous methylprednisolone. Thyroid tissue and blood T-cell repertoires from six Graves' hyperthyroidism patients were also compared in the study. The 75 to 100 discovery patients were divided at random into training and test sets in a 7:3 ratio. To identify TCR V-J signatures that set the groups apart, the researchers used a discovery cohort of about a hundred patients, made up of some 41 with Graves' ophthalmopathy and 55 to 65 with stable Graves' hyperthyroidism.

Graves' hyperthyroidism was defined as stable when no progression to ophthalmopathy occurred over 18 months of follow-up. Hyperthyroidism patients were aged 18 to 65 years and newly diagnosed, with disease duration of less than 2 months. Patients with uncontrolled infections, other autoimmune diseases, pregnancy or lactation were excluded. Diagnoses were established on the basis of clinical symptoms, serum thyroxine and TRAb, thyroid ultrasound, and orbital computed tomography. PBMCs were isolated from 10 ml of fresh peripheral blood by Ficoll-Paque density gradient centrifugation. Trizol reagent was used to extract total RNA, and RNA quality was then checked on an Agilent 2100 Bioanalyzer. The germline V gene sets CDR1 to SGHAT and CDR2 to FQNNGV. The CDR3 runs 15 residues from the cysteine to the phenylalanine. Just CDR3 DNA is preserved here, 45 bases in frame from base 1. V has 5 bases trimmed and J has 1 base trimmed; junction bases matching no gene number 7.

Overall results and qualifications from the work: Sample size was not statistically predetermined, and blinding of investigators to group allocation was not performed. A 13 V-J signature model separated ophthalmopathy from stable hyperthyroidism, with roughly 88% sensitivity and 81.08% specificity in cross-validation and 80%/75% in testing. In validation, the model predicted progression to ophthalmopathy a median of roughly 6.5 months before onset, with about 67% sensitivity and nearly 75% specificity. Most expanded thyroid clonotypes (frequency above 0.001) were also found in blood, which suggests that blood repertoires may mirror thyroid immune responses.

TCR beta CDR3 regions were amplified from RNA transcripts. A first-round RT-PCR of the TCR CDR3 used the HTBI primer set with the Qiagen OneStep RT-PCR kit. A second multiplex PCR round built the libraries, followed by size selection and purification. Libraries were sequenced paired-end with 100 bp reads on an Illumina HiSeq2000. Per the original workflow: SOAPnuke was used to process the raw data, removing reads that contained adapters or uncalled bases, had a mean Phred below 15, or lacked an exact match to the constant primer or identifier. High-quality paired reads were merged using COPE v1.2.5, and each unique nucleotide sequence was defined as a clonotype. Clonotypes were aligned to IMGT TRBV, TRBD and TRBJ reference segments using MiTCR v1.1. The analysis included only V-J combinations with a frequency above 0.0001, which together covered over 98% of the repertoires. A TCS score was defined as the ratio of F50 (clonal expansion) to E x V (chaos), with BLOSUM62-based TCRdist applied between CDR3 peptides within each V-J. Welch's t-statistics and random forest reduced just over 500 V-J features to 13, which were used in a naive Bayes classifier (R e1071). Clones were called with MiXCR by TCRdb after fastp trimmed the public reads at Q25, and only in-frame beta chains were retained. Entries that share a CDR3 protein sequence are merged under the most common genes and DNA. The V and J calls and clone size come from TCRdb's table, not from the authors' own analysis. The sample yields 650,000 to 750,000 distinct CDR3 sequences; approximately 15% were counted once. The ten largest clones capture about 10% of the sample.

This clonotype was seen repeatedly, ten times or more. Its antigen remains undetermined. The sample holds no much larger clone one base away, and base qualities are not on file. The source is a woman between 18 and 30 years old with Graves' hyperthyroidism. Sequenced input: blood. The V gene is TRBV11-2 and the J gene is TRBJ2-5, and TRBD2 aligns with 7 junction nucleotides. The CDR3 protein is CASSADPGGQETQYF. The base sequence is TGTGCCAGCAGCGCCGATCCGGGAGGCCAAGAGACCCAGTACTTC.